Sequencing of this TCR beta chain was carried out in a study of blood T cell repertoires in COVID-19. Study-wide background: The United States, Italy and Spain were the sources of the acute and convalescent COVID-19 samples. The cDNA or gDNA used as material had been derived from T cells, B-cell-depleted T cells, or PBMCs.

Per the study methods: Estimation of nucleated cell counts relied on the amplification of reference gene primers. The table came from immunoSEQ multiplex PCR; TCRdb's copy has only in-frame clones and leaves some out. Clonal size and the V and J genes are those of that table, whereas D and trimming came from the DNA. The data hold under 400,000 clones, with 90% observed a single time. The V gene end was trimmed by 0 bases and the J gene end by 4 bases; junction bases not matched to a gene: 10. From germline, CDR1 is SGDLS and CDR2 YYNGEE. The CDR3 runs to 17 residues. The sequenced sample was peripheral blood. This TCR came from a man between 18 and 29 years old with active or convalescent COVID-19. This chain connects TRBV9 to TRBJ2-1; 7 bases match TRBD2. The CDR3 loop is CASSVGAAGAPYNEQFF. The CDR3 region has the DNA TGTGCCAGCAGCGTAGGGGCGGCGGGAGCCCCATACAATGAGCAGTTCTTC.